The entry that follows covers one T cell receptor (beta chain) sequence. The sample is drawn from a study of technical replicates of blood from a few donors. The CDR3 contains 17 residues. Trimming shortened V by 6 bases and J by 4 bases, and 22 bases separated the two germline ends. The germline gives CDR1 SGHRS, CDR2 YFSETQ. Repertoires were generated with immunoSEQ multiplex PCR, while TCRdb's copy carries only in-frame clones and drops some. The sample has under 110,000 clones; over 95% are singletons. This sequence was found in a human donor in good health. The chain recombines TRBV5-1 with TRBJ2-2; perhaps TRBD1 as D (6 bases). Sequencing used T cells isolated from PBMCs. CDR3 residues: CASTPRLSGQGTGELFF. In nucleotides, the CDR3 is TGCGCCAGCACCCCCCGTCTCTCGGGACAAGGCACCGGGGAGCTGTTTTTT.